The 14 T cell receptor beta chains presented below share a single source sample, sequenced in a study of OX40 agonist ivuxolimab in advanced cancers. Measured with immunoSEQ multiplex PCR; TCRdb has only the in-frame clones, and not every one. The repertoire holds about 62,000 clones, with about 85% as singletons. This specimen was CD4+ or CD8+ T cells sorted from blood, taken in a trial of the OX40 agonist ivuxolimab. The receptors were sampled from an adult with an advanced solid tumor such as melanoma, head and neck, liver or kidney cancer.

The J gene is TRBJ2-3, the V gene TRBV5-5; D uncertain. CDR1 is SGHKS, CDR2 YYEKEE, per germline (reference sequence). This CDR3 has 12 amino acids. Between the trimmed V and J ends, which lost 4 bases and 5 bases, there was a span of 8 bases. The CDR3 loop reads CASSGDQDTQYF. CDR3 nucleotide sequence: TGTGCCAGCAGCGGGGATCAAGATACGCAGTATTTT.

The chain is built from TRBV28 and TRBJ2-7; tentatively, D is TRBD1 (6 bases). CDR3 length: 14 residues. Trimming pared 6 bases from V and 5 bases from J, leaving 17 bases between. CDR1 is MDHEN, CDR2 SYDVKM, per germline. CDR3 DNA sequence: TGTGCCAGCAGCAGAACAGGGTTATCCCACGAGCAGTACTTC. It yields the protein CASSRTGLSHEQYF.

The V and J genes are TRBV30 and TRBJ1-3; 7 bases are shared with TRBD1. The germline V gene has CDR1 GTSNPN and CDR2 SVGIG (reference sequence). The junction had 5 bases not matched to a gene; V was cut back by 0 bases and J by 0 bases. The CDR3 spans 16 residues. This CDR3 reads CAWSVDRTYSGNTIYF. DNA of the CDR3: TGTGCCTGGAGTGTGGACAGGACCTACTCTGGAAACACCATATATTTT. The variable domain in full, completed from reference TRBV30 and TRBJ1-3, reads SQTIHQWPATLVQPVGSPLSLECTVEGTSNPNLYWYRQAAGRGLQLLFYSVGIGQISSEVPQNLSASRPQDRQFILSSKKLLLSDSGFYLCAWSVDRTYSGNTIYFGEGSWLTVV.

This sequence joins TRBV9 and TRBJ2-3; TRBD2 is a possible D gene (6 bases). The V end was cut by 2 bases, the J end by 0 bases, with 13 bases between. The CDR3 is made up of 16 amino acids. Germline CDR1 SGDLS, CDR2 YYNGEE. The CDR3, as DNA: TGTGCCAGCAGCGTCCGGAGCGGGCAGAGCACAGATACGCAGTATTTT. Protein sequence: CASSVRSGQSTDTQYF.

In nucleotides, the CDR3 is TGCGCCAGCAGTGACTCTACAGGGAGAGGGGTCAAAAACATTCAGTACTTC. Its translation: CASSDSTGRGVKNIQYF. The rearrangement links TRBV10-2 to TRBJ2-4, with a possible D match to TRBD1 (6 bases). Trimming took 3 bases from V and 3 from J, leaving 18 bases between them. CDR1 and CDR2 (germline): WSHSY, SAAADI. This CDR3 has 17 residues.

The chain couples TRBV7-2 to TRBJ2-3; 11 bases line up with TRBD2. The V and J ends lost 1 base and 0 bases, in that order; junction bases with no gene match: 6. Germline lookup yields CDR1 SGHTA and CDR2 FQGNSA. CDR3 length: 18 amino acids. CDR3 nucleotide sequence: TGTGCCAGCAGCTTAGTCTCTACTAGCGGGGGAAGCACAGATACGCAGTATTTT. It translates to CASSLVSTSGGSTDTQYF.

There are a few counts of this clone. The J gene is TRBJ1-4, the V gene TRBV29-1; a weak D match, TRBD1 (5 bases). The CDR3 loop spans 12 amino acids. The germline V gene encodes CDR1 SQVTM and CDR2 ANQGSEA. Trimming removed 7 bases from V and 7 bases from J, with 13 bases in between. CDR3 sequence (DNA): TGCAGCGCGGTGGGGGTTGGTGAAAAACTGTTTTTT. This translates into CSAVGVGEKLFF.

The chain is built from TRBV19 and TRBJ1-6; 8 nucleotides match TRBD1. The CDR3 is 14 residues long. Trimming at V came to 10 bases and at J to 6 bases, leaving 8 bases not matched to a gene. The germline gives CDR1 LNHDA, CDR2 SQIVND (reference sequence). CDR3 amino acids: CATKGQGGNSPLHF. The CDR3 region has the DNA TGTGCCACCAAAGGACAGGGCGGTAATTCACCCCTCCACTTT.

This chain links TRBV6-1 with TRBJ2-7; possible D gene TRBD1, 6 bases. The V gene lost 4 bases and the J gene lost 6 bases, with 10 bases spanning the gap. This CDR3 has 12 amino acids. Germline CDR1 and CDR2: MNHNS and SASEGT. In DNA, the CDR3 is TGTGCCAGCAGTGTCAGGGGTGGCGAGCAGTACTTC. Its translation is CASSVRGGEQYF.

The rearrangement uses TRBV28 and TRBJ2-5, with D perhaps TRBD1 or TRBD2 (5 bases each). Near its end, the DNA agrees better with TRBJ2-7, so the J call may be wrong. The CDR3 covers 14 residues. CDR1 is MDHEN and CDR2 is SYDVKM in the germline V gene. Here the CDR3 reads CASKGLAAINEQYF. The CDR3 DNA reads TGTGCCAGCAAGGGGCTAGCAGCCATTAACGAGCAGTACTTC.

CDR3 sequence reads: CASSPRAGPQRTDTQYF. CDR3 coding DNA: TGTGCCAGCAGTCCTAGAGCGGGACCCCAGCGCACAGATACGCAGTATTTT. The rearrangement links TRBV6-4 to TRBJ2-3; 7 positions match TRBD2. Germline CDR1 and CDR2: MRHNA and SNTAGT. J gave up 1 base and V 5 bases, and 12 bases lay outside the gene matches. The CDR3 runs 17 residues.

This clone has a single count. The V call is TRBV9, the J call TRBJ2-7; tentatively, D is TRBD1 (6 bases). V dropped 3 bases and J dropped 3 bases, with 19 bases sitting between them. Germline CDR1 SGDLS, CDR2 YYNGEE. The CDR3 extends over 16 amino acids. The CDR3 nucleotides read TGTGCCAGCAGCGGGGGCGGAGGTACAGGGAGCTACGAGCAGTACTTC. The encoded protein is CASSGGGGTGSYEQYF.

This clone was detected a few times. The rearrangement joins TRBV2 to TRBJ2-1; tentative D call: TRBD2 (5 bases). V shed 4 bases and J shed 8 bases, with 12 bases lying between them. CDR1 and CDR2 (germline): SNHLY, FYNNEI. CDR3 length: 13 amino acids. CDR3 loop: CASSGLAADEQFF. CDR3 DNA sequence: TGTGCCAGCAGTGGTCTAGCAGCGGATGAGCAGTTCTTC.

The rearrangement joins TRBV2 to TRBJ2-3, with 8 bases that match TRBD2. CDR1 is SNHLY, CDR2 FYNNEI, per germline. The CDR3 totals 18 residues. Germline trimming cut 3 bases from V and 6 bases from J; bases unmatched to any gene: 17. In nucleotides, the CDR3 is TGTGCCAGCAGTGACCGGGGGCGACTAGCGCCCGCGGCGGATACGCAGTATTTT. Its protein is CASSDRGRLAPAADTQYF.